This T cell receptor beta chain derives from a study of T-cell reconstitution after alpha-beta-depleted transplantation in children. Notes on the study in general: One year after transplant, T-cell counts and diversity came mostly from newly produced T cells. Some patients showed high day-60 TCRbeta diversity, which derived from surviving recipient T cells and thymic progenitors. Several hundred expanded graft clones reportedly were the source of alpha-beta T cells about two months after transplant.

This clonotype was seen repeatedly, ten times or more. Its antigen is currently unknown. This CDR3 is 19 amino acids long. Germline values: CDR1 SGHVS, CDR2 FQNEAQ. Trimming took off 2 bases at V and 4 bases at J, with 27 bases between the two ends. Preparing the TCRbeta library involved the use of unique molecular identifiers. TCRdb ran MiXCR on the PCR reads and lists one entry per CDR3 protein. The table records fewer than 350,000 distinct CDR3 sequences, roughly a tenth of them present only once. The specimen was PBMCs, collected before TCRalphabeta/CD19-depleted stem cell transplant. The V and J genes are TRBV7-8 and TRBJ2-7, with D perhaps matching TRBD1 (6 bases). The source of this sequence is a boy under three years old with acute myeloid leukemia, due to receive a stem cell transplant. The CDR3 nucleotides are TGTGCCAGCAGCTTACCGATCCGAGGGGGTCCAGGCCAACCGTACGAGCAGTACTTC. Its translation is CASSLPIRGGPGQPYEQYF.